This is a list of T cell receptor beta chains from one sample in a study of cytomegalovirus exposure and HLA in healthy donors. Produced via immunoSEQ multiplex PCR; TCRdb's table is partial and in-frame only. The table has roughly 190,000 clones, 80% to 85% seen once. Specimen: PBMCs. These TCRs come from a woman aged 40 to 50 in good health and CMV-seronegative. Each CDR3 is given with its conserved first and last residue.

V: TRBV4-3; CDR3: CASSQDALATTSRELFF
V: TRBV11-1; CDR3: CASSPPGYGYTF
V: TRBV10-3; CDR3: CAITNEGASLRGYTF
V: TRBV5-4; CDR3: CASSLTRGGDTEAFF
V: TRBV5-3; CDR3: CARRYGQVTRTGGYTF
V: TRBV6-1; CDR3: CASSDRGRSEQYF
V: TRBV4-2; CDR3: CASSRSSGQGFGNQPQHF
V: TRBV21-1; CDR3: CASSPSRQINQPQHF
V: TRBV7-2; CDR3: CASSKHRATEAFF
V: TRBV7-9; CDR3: CASSPLGGQLRGNTIYF
V: TRBV11-2; CDR3: CASSSTTGHSNQPQHF
V: TRBV4-1; CDR3: CASSRLAGSTDTQYF
V: TRBV6-1; CDR3: CASRTGVAYEQYF
V: TRBV6-1; CDR3: CASSIHGGTEAFF
V: TRBV19; CDR3: CASKLRTGGQEQYF
V: TRBV5-8; CDR3: CASRGRGQETQYF
V: TRBV6-1; CDR3: CAGSEAVAGLGTQYF
V: TRBV7-2; CDR3: CASSLSSASYNEQFF
V: TRBV9; CDR3: CASSVDPYPGGANVLTF
V: TRBV2; CDR3: CASSALVGTGKTYEQYF
V: TRBV6-6; CDR3: CASGTIPQFF
V: TRBV30; CDR3: CAWSRDRGPEQYF
V: TRBV2; CDR3: CASSGETGVSYGYTF
V: TRBV28; CDR3: CASSPRPAGQPQHF
V: TRBV27; CDR3: CASSPPGASGSSQYF
V: TRBV7-8; CDR3: CASSSTGFSNQPQHF
V: TRBV9; CDR3: CASSVLTGASGNTIYF
V: TRBV11-1; CDR3: CASSLGQGYGYTF
V: TRBV7-6; CDR3: CASSSHLGLNTEAFF
V: TRBV5-4; CDR3: CASSPGLAGDDEQFF
V: TRBV7-2; CDR3: CASSLTAGGADTQYF
V: TRBV18; CDR3: CASSPGTGGTSGANVLTF
V: TRBV6-1; CDR3: CASSETDRVATFF
V: TRBV2; CDR3: CASSEAAYGYTF
V: TRBV5-1; CDR3: CASSSGGGSTGELFF
V: TRBV19; CDR3: CASSIRGSGGSSGNTIYF
V: TRBV29-1; CDR3: CSVRDTHYEQYF
V: TRBV11-3; CDR3: CASSPGGPEQYF
V: TRBV7-9; CDR3: CASSPGQGALNTEAFF
V: TRBV11-1; CDR3: CASSPSTEIANEQFF
V: TRBV7-2; CDR3: CASSPFSGNTIYF
V: TRBV29-1; CDR3: CSVEGLAGAYEQYF
V: TRBV9; CDR3: CASSTLRDTQYF
V: TRBV4-2; CDR3: CASSQADRGYPWSSGANVLTF
V: TRBV10-3; CDR3: CAIRPGGNTEAFF
V: TRBV4-2; CDR3: CASSPGLAGETQYF
V: TRBV2; CDR3: CASRTGTVSYNEQFF
V: TRBV11-3; CDR3: CASSLSLQYERPEQFF
V: TRBV4-3; CDR3: CASSQDPASGSPDTQYF
V: TRBV9; CDR3: CASSVGQGNSPLHF
V: TRBV30; CDR3: CAGGTGGFMNTEAFF